One sample yielded the 20 T cell receptor beta chains listed below, sequenced in a study of T cell clonality in common variable immunodeficiency. Study-level results: Fewer deletions and N-nucleotide insertions were reportedly seen in common variable immunodeficiency TCR beta sequences.

Their recognized antigens are unknown. Profiling relied on immunoSEQ multiplex PCR, and the TCRdb table lists in-frame clones only, not all of them. The table lists 20,000 to 25,000 clones, with no singletons. Sequences were obtained from peripheral blood mononuclear cells. Every receptor here comes from a human donor with common variable immunodeficiency.

This clone was seen at least ten times. The read is 3 residues too short to cover the CDR3 end, so that end is filled in from the germline J gene. The V gene is TRBV6-2 or TRBV6-3, the J gene TRBJ2-7, with D possibly being TRBD1 (6 bases). Trimming stripped 0 bases from V and 0 bases from J, with 9 bases between. This CDR3 comprises 15 residues. CDR1 is MNHEY and CDR2 is SVGEGT in the germline V gene. The CDR3 bases that were read are TGTGCCAGCAGTTACTCGTCGACAGGCTCCTACGAG. It yields the protein CASSYSSTGSYE. The whole CDR3 protein reads CASSYSSTGSYEQYF.

This clone was seen repeatedly, ten times or more. The read comes to an end 3 residues before the CDR3 does, leaving the germline J gene to fill in the end. The genes are TRBV7-2 and TRBJ1-2; 7 nucleotides match TRBD1. J was trimmed by 6 bases and V by 3 bases; bases with no gene match: 1. In germline, CDR1 is SGHTA, CDR2 FQGNSA. The CDR3 sequence is 12 residues long. The CDR3 bases that were read are TGTGCCAGCAGCTTCGACAGGGATGGC. Its protein product is CASSFDRDG. The full CDR3 reads CASSFDRDGYTF. Filled out from reference TRBV7-2 and TRBJ1-2, the complete variable domain reads GAGVSQSPSNKVTEKGKDVELRCDPISGHTALYWYRQSLGQGLEFLIYFQGNSAPDKSGLPSDRFSAERTGGSVSTLTIQRTQQEDSAVYLCASSFDRDGYTFGSGTRLTVV.

This clone was seen repeatedly, ten times or more. The sequence runs out 3 residues before the end of the CDR3; the remainder is reconstructed from the germline J gene. The chain recombines TRBV4-2 with TRBJ1-1; 9 positions agree with TRBD1. The trim removed 1 base at V and 0 bases at J, leaving 6 bases unmatched. This CDR3 is built from 17 residues. Germline V gives CDR1 LGHNA, CDR2 YNFKEQ. CDR3 region: CASSQASGTGLNTEAFF. The sequenced part of the CDR3 DNA is TGTGCCAGCAGCCAAGCCTCAGGGACAGGGCTGAACACTGAA.

This clone was observed many times. The read terminates 3 residues before the CDR3 end, so the remaining end is supplied by the germline J gene. This rearrangement joins TRBV10-1 to TRBJ1-5, with no clear D. The CDR3 sequence is 11 residues long. The V gene's germline CDR1 is WNHNN and CDR2 SYGVQD (reference sequence). V was shortened by 8 bases and J by 5 bases, with 7 bases between the two germline ends. CDR3 sequence reads: CASRKDQPQHF. CDR3 bases read: TGCGCCAGCCGTAAGGATCAGCCC.

The sample holds many counts of this clone. Read sequence stops 3 residues before the CDR3 end, and the germline J gene provides the missing end. The rearrangement links TRBV5-1 to TRBJ2-7; 7 bases line up with TRBD1. This CDR3 contains 14 residues. After removal of 7 bases from V and 5 bases from J, the junction contained 12 bases not matched to a gene. The V gene's germline CDR1 is SGHRS and CDR2 YFSETQ. The sequenced CDR3 bases are TGCGCCAGCGCCCTAGGACAGGCCCTCGACGAG. This codes for CASALGQALDE. The full CDR3 sequence reads CASALGQALDEQYF.

On this clone itself: The observed sequence ends 3 residues before the CDR3 terminus, with the missing tail filled in from the germline J gene. The chain carries TRBV20-1 and TRBJ2-7, with 11 nucleotides matching TRBD1. The CDR3 spans 15 residues. Germline lookup yields CDR1 DFQATT and CDR2 SNEGSKA (reference sequence). V lost 5 bases, J lost 4 bases, and 10 bases stayed unmatched. The CDR3 protein is CSAPEGGTGGYEQYF. Partial CDR3 DNA: TGCAGTGCTCCCGAGGGCGGGACAGGGGGGTACGAG.

This clone was observed at least ten times. The read terminates 3 residues before the CDR3 end, so the remaining end is supplied by the germline J gene. The chain is built from TRBV28 and TRBJ2-2, with 10 bases matching TRBD1. The CDR3 has 16 residues. The junction had 4 bases not matched to a gene; V was cut back by 5 bases and J by 1 base. The germline CDR1 and CDR2 sequences are MDHEN and SYDVKM. The CDR3 reads CASSGGDRGNTGELFF. The sequenced part of the CDR3 DNA is TGTGCCAGCAGTGGGGGGGACAGGGGGAACACCGGGGAG.

This clone was detected ten times or more. The read gets to within 3 residues of the CDR3 end, and the germline J gene fills in the rest. The chain carries TRBV5-4 and TRBJ2-1; 7 bases line up with TRBD1. This CDR3 spans 13 amino acids. CDR1 and CDR2 from the germline V gene are SGHNT and YYREEE (reference sequence). V lost 5 bases to trimming and J lost 8 bases; unmatched junction nucleotides: 7. CDR3 bases read: TGTGCCAGCAGTAAATGGCAGGGGGATGAG. Its protein is CASSKWQGDE. The full CDR3 reads CASSKWQGDEQFF.

This clone was observed many times. The read finishes 3 residues shy of the CDR3 end, and the germline J gene is used to complete it. The chain employs TRBV20-1 and TRBJ2-3, with TRBD2 as a possible D gene (6 bases). The CDR3 has 18 amino acids. Germline assignment: CDR1 DFQATT and CDR2 SNEGSKA (reference sequence). V was shortened by 3 bases and J by 4 bases, with 26 bases between the two germline ends. Partial CDR3 DNA: TGCAGTGCTAGGGAGAGTGCGGCGGGGCCTCACCCCCCAGATACG. It yields the protein CSARESAAGPHPPDT. The entire CDR3 sequence reads CSARESAAGPHPPDTQYF.

This clone appeared many times. The CDR3 end falls 3 residues outside the read, so it is completed with the germline J gene. The chain carries TRBV20-1 and TRBJ2-7; D is perhaps TRBD1 or TRBD2 (7 bases each). V was trimmed by 3 bases and J by 5 bases, leaving 11 bases between them. CDR3 length: 12 amino acids. Per the germline V gene, CDR1 is DFQATT and CDR2 is SNEGSKA (reference sequence). Incomplete CDR3 DNA: TGCAGTGCTAGGACAGGGAGGGACGAG. Amino acid sequence: CSARTGRDE. The whole CDR3 protein is CSARTGRDEQYF.

Many counts were recorded for this clone. CDR3 DNA (partial): TGCAGTGCTCACCGGACTGCTGGCTGGGAAGATACG. Amino acid sequence: CSAHRTAGWEDT. The full CDR3 protein is CSAHRTAGWEDTQYF. The chain couples TRBV20-1 to TRBJ2-3; TRBD2 might be the D (5 bases). The missing CDR3 end, 3 residues past where the read stops, is filled in from the germline J gene. From germline, CDR1 is DFQATT and CDR2 SNEGSKA (reference sequence). The CDR3 totals 15 residues. Trimming shortened V by 5 bases and J by 5 bases, and 20 bases separated the two germline ends.

This clone was counted ten times or more. From the germline J gene comes the end of the CDR3, since the read stops 3 residues before it. The chain employs TRBV2 and TRBJ1-2; the match to TRBD1 covers 7 bases. This CDR3 is built from 15 residues. The germline CDR1 and CDR2 sequences are SNHLY and FYNNEI. The CDR3 DNA, read in part, is TGTGCCAGCAGTGAAAGCCGGACAGGCCGAATAGGC. Encoded protein: CASSESRTGRIG. The entire CDR3 sequence reads CASSESRTGRIGYTF. Drawing the rest from reference TRBV2 and TRBJ1-2, the complete variable domain is EPEVTQTPSHQVTQMGQEVILRCVPISNHLYFYWYRQILGQKVEFLVSFYNNEISEKSEIFDDQFSVERPDGSNFTLKIRSTKLEDSAMYFCASSESRTGRIGYTFGSGTRLTVV.

The table lists this clone with many counts. The read comes to an end 3 residues before the CDR3 does, leaving the germline J gene to fill in the end. The chain uses TRBV5-1 and TRBJ2-7, with 9 bases that match TRBD1. V shed 7 bases and J 5 bases; nucleotides not matched to a gene: 4. The length of the CDR3 is 12 residues. Germline V gene lookup returns CDR1 SGHRS and CDR2 YFSETQ. The CDR3 protein is CASGQGRNEQYF. Incomplete CDR3 DNA: TGCGCCAGCGGACAGGGGAGAAACGAG.

This clone has a count of ten or more. The read ends 3 residues early relative to the CDR3; the germline J gene fills the gap. The rearrangement uses TRBV7-6 and TRBJ2-5; D unclear. V was trimmed by 5 bases and J by 5 bases, leaving 12 bases between them. This CDR3 contains 13 residues. Germline CDR1 is SGHVS and CDR2 is FNYEAQ. CDR3 loop: CASSRNLGETQYF. The DNA read from the CDR3 is TGTGCCAGCAGCCGGAATCTGGGCGAGACC.

This clone was recorded many times. The missing CDR3 end, 3 residues past where the read stops, is filled in from the germline J gene. The chain combines TRBV30 with TRBJ2-7; TRBD1 aligns across 11 bases. Germline V gives CDR1 GTSNPN, CDR2 SVGIG (reference sequence). V trimming: 3 bases; J trimming: 3 bases; junction bases outside the gene matches: 19. The CDR3 sequence is 19 residues long. The covered CDR3 bases are TGTGCCTGGAGCGGCTCCCTCCGGGACAGGGGGGTGGTAAGCTACGAG. This sequence encodes CAWSGSLRDRGVVSYE. From start to end, the CDR3 is CAWSGSLRDRGVVSYEQYF.

There are many counts of this clone. The read ends 3 residues early relative to the CDR3; the germline J gene fills the gap. V gene TRBV7-2 combines with J gene TRBJ1-1, with D possibly being TRBD1 (5 bases). The CDR3 consists of 15 residues. Trimming took 3 bases from V and 3 from J, leaving 14 bases between them. Germline V gene sequence: CDR1 SGHTA, CDR2 FQGNSA. The CDR3 is CASSFRGVGHTEAFF. The part of the CDR3 DNA that was read is TGTGCCAGCAGCTTCCGTGGGGTGGGGCACACTGAA.

At least ten counts were recorded for this clone. The CDR3 end falls 3 residues outside the read, so it is completed with the germline J gene. The chain recombines TRBV2 with TRBJ2-6; 9 bases agree with TRBD2. The CDR3 is 17 residues long. The V segment lost 11 bases and the J segment 0 bases; nucleotides outside the gene matches: 11. From germline, CDR1 is SNHLY and CDR2 FYNNEI. The part of the CDR3 DNA that was read is TGTGCCGGGAAGCGGGGGGCTGTGATCTCTGGGGCCAACGTC. Translation: CAGKRGAVISGANV. The whole CDR3 protein is CAGKRGAVISGANVLTF. The full variable domain, completed using reference TRBV2 and TRBJ2-6, is EPEVTQTPSHQVTQMGQEVILRCVPISNHLYFYWYRQILGQKVEFLVSFYNNEISEKSEIFDDQFSVERPDGSNFTLKIRSTKLEDSAMYFCAGKRGAVISGANVLTFGAGSRLTVL.

This clone was detected ten times or more. The read terminates 3 residues ahead of where the CDR3 ends, so the germline J gene completes it. The chain links TRBV5-4 to TRBJ2-1; TRBD2 aligns across 11 bases. V trimming: 0 bases; J trimming: 7 bases; junction bases outside the gene matches: 0. The germline gives CDR1 SGHNT, CDR2 YYREEE (reference sequence). The CDR3 totals 14 residues. The CDR3 bases that were read are TGTGCCAGCAGCTTGGGACTAGCGGGGAATGAG. This gives the protein CASSLGLAGNE. The full-length CDR3 reads as CASSLGLAGNEQFF.

This clone has a count of ten or more. The CDR3 goes on 3 residues after the read ends, and that part is filled in from the germline J gene. V gene TRBV5-4 combines with J gene TRBJ1-1, with D possibly matching TRBD1 (6 bases). V lost 4 bases, J lost 2 bases, and 15 bases lay in between. Germline-derived CDR1 and CDR2 are SGHNT and YYREEE (reference sequence). This CDR3 region has 15 residues. CDR3 amino acids: CASSKTGQPNTEAFF. The sequenced CDR3 bases are TGTGCCAGCAGCAAGACTGGACAGCCAAACACTGAA. The full variable domain, in which reference TRBV5-4 and TRBJ1-1 provide the parts outside the CDR3, is ETGVTQSPTHLIKTRGQQVTLRCSSQSGHNTVSWYQQALGQGPQFIFQYYREEENGRGNFPPRFSGLQFPNYSSELNVNALELDDSALYLCASSKTGQPNTEAFFGQGTRLTVV.

This clone was picked up many times. The sequence runs out 3 residues before the end of the CDR3; the remainder is reconstructed from the germline J gene. The chain recombines TRBV6-2 or TRBV6-3 with TRBJ2-1, with 9 bases lining up with TRBD1. The CDR3 covers 17 residues. Germline CDR1 MNHEY, CDR2 SVGEGT. V lost 2 bases and J lost 2; bases outside the gene matches: 7. Here the CDR3 reads CASSYLPGTGTYNEQFF. The sequenced part of the CDR3 DNA is TGTGCCAGCAGTTACCTCCCAGGGACAGGGACCTACAATGAG.